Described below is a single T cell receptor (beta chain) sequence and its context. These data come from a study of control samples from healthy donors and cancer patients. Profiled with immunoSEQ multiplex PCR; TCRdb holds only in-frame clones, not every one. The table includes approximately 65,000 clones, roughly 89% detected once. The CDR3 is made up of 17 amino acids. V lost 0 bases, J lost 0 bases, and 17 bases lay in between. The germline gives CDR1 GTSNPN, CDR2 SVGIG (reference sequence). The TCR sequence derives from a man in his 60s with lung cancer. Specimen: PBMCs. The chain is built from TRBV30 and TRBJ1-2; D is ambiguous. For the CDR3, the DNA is TGTGCCTGGAGTGTCCCCAAAGGGAGGTATTCTAACTATGGCTACACCTTC. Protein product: CAWSVPKGRYSNYGYTF.